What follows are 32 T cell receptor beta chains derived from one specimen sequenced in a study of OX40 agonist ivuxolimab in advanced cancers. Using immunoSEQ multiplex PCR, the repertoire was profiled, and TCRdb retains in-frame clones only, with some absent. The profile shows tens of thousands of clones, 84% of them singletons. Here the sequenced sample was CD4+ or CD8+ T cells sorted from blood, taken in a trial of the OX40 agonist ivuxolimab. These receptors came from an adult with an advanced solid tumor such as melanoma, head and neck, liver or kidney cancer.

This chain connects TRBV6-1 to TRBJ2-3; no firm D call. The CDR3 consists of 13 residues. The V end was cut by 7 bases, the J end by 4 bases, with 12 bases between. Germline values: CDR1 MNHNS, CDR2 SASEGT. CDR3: CASTLKPPDTQYF. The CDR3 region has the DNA TGTGCCAGCACCCTAAAGCCGCCAGATACGCAGTATTTT.

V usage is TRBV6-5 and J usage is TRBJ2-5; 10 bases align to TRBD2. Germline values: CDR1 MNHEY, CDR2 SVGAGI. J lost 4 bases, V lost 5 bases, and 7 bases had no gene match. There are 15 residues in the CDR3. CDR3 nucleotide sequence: TGTGCCAGCAGTGGGAGCGGGGGGGCCAGAGAGACCCAGTACTTC. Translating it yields CASSGSGGARETQYF.

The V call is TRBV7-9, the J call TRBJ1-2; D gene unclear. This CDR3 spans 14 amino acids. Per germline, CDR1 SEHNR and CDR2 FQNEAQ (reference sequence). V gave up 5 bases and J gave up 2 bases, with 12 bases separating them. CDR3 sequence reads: CASSMRAVNYGYTF. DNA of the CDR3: TGTGCCAGCAGCATGCGGGCAGTCAACTATGGCTACACCTTC. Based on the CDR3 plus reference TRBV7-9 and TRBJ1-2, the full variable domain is DTGVSQNPRHKITKRGQNVTFRCDPISEHNRLYWYRQTLGQGPEFLTYFQNEAQLEKSRLLSDRFSAERPKGSFSTLEIQRTEQGDSAMYLCASSMRAVNYGYTFGSGTRLTVV.

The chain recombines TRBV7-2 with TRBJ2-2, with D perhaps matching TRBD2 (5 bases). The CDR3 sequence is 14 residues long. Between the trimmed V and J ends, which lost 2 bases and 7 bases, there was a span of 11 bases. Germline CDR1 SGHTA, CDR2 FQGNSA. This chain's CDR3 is CASSLRLASGELFF. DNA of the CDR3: TGTGCCAGCAGCTTAAGGCTAGCCAGCGGGGAGCTGTTTTTT.

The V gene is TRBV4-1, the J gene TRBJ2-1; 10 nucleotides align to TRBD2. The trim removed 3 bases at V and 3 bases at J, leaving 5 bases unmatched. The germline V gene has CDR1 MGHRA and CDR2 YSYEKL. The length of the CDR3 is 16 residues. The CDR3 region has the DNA TGCGCCAGCAGCCAGCTAGCGGGGGCCAACTACAATGAGCAGTTCTTC. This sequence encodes CASSQLAGANYNEQFF.

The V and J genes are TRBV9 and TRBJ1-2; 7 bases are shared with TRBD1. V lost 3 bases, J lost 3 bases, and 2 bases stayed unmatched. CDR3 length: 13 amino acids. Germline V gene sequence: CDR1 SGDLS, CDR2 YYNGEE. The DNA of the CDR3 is TGTGCCAGCAGCGAGGGGACAGACTATGGCTACACCTTC. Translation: CASSEGTDYGYTF.

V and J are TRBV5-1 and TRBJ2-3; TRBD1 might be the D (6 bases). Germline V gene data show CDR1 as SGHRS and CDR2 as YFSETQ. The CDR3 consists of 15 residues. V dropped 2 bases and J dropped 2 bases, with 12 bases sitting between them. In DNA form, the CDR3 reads TGCGCCAGCAGCTTTGACAGGTCCTCCACAGATACGCAGTATTTT. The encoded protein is CASSFDRSSTDTQYF.

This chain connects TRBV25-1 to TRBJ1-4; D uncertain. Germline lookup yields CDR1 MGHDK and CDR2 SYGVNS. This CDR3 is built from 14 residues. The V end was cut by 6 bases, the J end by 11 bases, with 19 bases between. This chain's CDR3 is CASRPLSQPEKLFF. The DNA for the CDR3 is TGTGCCAGCAGACCTCTATCTCAACCCGAGAAACTGTTTTTT.

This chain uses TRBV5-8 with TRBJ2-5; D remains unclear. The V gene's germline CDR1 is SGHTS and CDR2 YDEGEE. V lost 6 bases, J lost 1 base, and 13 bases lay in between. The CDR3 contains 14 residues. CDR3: CASIPPSVQETQYF. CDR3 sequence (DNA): TGTGCCAGCATCCCCCCCTCCGTCCAAGAGACCCAGTACTTC.

CDR3 DNA: TGTGCCAGTAGTCAGCGGGGTGAGGCCTACGAGCAGTACTTC. Translating it yields CASSQRGEAYEQYF. V usage is TRBV19 and J usage is TRBJ2-7, with 7 bases lining up with TRBD2. Losses at the gene ends were 5 bases for V and 2 bases for J; bases not matched to a gene: 6. Per the germline V gene, CDR1 is LNHDA and CDR2 is SQIVND (reference sequence). The CDR3 runs 14 residues.

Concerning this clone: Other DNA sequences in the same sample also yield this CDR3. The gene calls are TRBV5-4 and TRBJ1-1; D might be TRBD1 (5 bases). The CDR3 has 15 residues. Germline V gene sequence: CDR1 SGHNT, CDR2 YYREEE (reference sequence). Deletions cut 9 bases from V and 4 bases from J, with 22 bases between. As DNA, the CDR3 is TGTGCCACCAGAGTCGCAGGGAGTCCTGGCACTGAAGCTTTCTTT. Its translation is CATRVAGSPGTEAFF.

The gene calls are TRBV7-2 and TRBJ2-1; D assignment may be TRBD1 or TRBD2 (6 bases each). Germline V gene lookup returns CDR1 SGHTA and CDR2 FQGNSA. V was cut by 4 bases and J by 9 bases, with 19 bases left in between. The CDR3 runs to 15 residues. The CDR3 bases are TGTGCCAGCAGCTCCAGGATGGGGGCCGGGAGTGAGCAGTTCTTC. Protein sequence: CASSSRMGAGSEQFF.

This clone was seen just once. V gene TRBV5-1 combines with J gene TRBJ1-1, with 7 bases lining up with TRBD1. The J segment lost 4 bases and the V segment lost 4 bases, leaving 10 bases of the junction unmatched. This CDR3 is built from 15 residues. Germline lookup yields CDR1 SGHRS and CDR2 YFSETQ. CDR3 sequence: CASSTLGGRGTEAFF. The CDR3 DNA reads TGCGCCAGCAGCACTCTAGGGGGCCGGGGCACTGAAGCTTTCTTT.

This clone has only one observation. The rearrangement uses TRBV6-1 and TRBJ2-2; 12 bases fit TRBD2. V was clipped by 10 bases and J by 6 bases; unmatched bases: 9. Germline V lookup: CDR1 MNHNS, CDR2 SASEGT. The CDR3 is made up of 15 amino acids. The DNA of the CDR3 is TGTGCCACTCCTAGCGGGGGGGTTTATGCCGGGGAGCTGTTTTTT. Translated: CATPSGGVYAGELFF.

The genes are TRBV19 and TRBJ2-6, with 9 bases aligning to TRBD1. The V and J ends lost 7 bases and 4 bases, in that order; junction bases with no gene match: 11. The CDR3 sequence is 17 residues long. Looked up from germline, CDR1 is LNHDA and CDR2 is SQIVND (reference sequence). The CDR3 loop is CASNAGTGGSGANVLTF. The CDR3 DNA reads TGTGCCAGTAATGCAGGAACAGGGGGCTCCGGGGCCAACGTCCTGACTTTC.

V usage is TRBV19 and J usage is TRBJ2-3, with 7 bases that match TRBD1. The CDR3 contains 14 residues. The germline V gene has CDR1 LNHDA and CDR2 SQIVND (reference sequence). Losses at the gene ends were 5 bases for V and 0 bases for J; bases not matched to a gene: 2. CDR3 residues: CASSWDSSTDTQYF. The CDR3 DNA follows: TGTGCCAGTAGTTGGGACAGTAGCACAGATACGCAGTATTTT.

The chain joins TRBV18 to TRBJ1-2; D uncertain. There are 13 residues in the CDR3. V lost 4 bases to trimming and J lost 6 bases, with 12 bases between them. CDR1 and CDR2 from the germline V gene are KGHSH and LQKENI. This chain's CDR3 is CASSRSREDGYTF. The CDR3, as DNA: TGTGCCAGCTCACGTAGTAGGGAAGATGGCTACACCTTC.

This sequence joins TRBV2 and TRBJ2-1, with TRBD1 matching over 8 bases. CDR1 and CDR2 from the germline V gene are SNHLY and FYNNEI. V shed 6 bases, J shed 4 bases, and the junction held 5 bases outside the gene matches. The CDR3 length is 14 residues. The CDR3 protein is CASRGRGQYNEQFF. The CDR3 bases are TGTGCCAGCAGAGGCAGGGGGCAATACAATGAGCAGTTCTTC.

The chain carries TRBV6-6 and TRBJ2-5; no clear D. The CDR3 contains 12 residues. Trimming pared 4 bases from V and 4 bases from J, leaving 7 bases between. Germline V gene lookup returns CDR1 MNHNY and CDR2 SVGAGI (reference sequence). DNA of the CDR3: TGTGCCAGCAGTTCACCCCGAGAGACCCAGTACTTC. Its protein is CASSSPRETQYF.

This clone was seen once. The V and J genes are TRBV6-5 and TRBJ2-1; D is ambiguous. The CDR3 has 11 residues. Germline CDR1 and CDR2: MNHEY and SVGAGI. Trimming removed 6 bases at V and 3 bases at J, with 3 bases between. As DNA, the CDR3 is TGTGCCAGCAGGAACTACAATGAGCAGTTCTTC. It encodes CASRNYNEQFF.

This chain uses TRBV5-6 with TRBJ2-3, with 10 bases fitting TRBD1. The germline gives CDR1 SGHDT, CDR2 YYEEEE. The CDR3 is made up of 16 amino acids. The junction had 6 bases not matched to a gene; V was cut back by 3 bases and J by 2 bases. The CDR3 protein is CASSWGTGATTDTQYF. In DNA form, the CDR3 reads TGTGCCAGCAGCTGGGGGACAGGGGCAACCACAGATACGCAGTATTTT.

The CDR3 region is CASSHTGGRQGGETQYF. The CDR3 DNA reads as TGTGCCAGCAGCCACACGGGGGGCCGACAGGGGGGAGAGACCCAGTACTTC. The chain links TRBV14 to TRBJ2-5, with 9 nucleotides matching TRBD1. CDR1 is SGHDN, CDR2 FVKESK, per germline. The V segment lost 3 bases and the J segment 4 bases; nucleotides outside the gene matches: 12. The CDR3 runs 17 residues.

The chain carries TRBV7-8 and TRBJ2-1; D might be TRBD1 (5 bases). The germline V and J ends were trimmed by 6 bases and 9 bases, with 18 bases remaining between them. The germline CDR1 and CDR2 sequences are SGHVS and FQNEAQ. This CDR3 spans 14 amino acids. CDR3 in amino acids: CASSWNRQQGEQFF. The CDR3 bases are TGTGCCAGCAGTTGGAACCGGCAGCAGGGTGAGCAGTTCTTC.

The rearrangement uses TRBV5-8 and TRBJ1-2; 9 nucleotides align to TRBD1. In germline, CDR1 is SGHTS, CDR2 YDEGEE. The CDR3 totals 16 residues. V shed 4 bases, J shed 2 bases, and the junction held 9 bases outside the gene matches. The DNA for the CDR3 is TGTGCCAGCAGCCATACCGGGACAGGGTCGAACTATGGCTACACCTTC. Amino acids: CASSHTGTGSNYGYTF. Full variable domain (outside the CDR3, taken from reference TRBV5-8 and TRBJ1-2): EAGVTQSPTHLIKTRGQQATLRCSPISGHTSVYWYQQALGLGLQFLLWYDEGEERNRGNFPPRFSGRQFPNYSSELNVNALELEDSALYLCASSHTGTGSNYGYTFGSGTRLTVV.

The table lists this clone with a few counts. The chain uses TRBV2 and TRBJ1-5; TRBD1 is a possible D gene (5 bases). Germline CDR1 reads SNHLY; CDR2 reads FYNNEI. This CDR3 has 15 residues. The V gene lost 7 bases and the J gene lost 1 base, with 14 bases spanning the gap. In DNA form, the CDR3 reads TGTGCCAGCACTAGGGACGTTGGGAGCAATCAGCCCCAGCATTTT. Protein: CASTRDVGSNQPQHF.

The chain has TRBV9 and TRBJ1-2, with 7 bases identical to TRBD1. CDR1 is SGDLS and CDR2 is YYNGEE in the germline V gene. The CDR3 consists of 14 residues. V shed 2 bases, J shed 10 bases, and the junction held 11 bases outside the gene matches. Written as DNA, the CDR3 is TGTGCCAGCAGCGTTACGACACAAGGGACAGCCTACACCTTC. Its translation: CASSVTTQGTAYTF.

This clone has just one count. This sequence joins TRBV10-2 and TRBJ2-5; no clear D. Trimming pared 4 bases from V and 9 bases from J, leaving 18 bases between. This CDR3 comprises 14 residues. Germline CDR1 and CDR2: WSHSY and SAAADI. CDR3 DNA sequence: TGCGCCAGCAGTGTGACGGATCCGCCCTCCGCCCAGTACTTC. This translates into CASSVTDPPSAQYF.

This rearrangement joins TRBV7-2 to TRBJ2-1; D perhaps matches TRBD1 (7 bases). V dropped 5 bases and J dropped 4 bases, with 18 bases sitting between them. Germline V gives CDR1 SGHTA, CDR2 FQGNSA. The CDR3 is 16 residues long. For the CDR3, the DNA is TGTGCCAGCAGCAAAAGACAGGGACTCCTTTACAATGAGCAGTTCTTC. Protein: CASSKRQGLLYNEQFF.

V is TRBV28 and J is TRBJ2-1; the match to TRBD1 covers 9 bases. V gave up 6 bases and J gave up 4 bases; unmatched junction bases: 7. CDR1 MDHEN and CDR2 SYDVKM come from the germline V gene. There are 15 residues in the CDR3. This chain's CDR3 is CASRNYGQGYNEQFF. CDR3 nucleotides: TGTGCCAGCAGAAACTACGGACAGGGGTACAATGAGCAGTTCTTC.

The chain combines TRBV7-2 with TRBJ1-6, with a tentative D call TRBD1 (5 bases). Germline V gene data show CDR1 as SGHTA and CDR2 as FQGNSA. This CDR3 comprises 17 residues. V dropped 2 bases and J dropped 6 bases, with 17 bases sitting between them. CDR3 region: CASSLWSGFGGNSPLHF. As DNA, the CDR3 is TGTGCCAGCAGCTTATGGTCAGGGTTTGGGGGTAATTCACCCCTCCACTTT.

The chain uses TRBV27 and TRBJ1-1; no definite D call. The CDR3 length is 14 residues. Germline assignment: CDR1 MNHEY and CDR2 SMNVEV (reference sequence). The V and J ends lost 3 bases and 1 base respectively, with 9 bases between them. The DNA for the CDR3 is TGTGCCAGCAGTTTGACATCTTGGAACACTGAAGCTTTCTTT. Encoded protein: CASSLTSWNTEAFF.

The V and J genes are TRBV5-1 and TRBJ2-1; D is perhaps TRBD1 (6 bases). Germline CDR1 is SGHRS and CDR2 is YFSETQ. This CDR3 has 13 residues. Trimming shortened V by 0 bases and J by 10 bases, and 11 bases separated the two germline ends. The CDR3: CASSLEAQGEQFF. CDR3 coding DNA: TGCGCCAGCAGCTTGGAGGCCCAGGGGGAGCAGTTCTTC.